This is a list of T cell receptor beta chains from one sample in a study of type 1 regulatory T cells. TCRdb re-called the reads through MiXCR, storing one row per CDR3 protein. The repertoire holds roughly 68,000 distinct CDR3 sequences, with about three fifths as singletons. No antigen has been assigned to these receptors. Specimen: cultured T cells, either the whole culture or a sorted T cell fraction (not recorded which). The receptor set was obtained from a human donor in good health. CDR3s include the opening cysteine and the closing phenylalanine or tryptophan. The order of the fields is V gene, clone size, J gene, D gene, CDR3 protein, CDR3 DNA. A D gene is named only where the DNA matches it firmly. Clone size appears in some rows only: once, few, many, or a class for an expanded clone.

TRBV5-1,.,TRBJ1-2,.,CASSLDRERIGGGYTF,TGCGCCAGCAGCTTGGACAGGGAGAGGATCGGTGGCGGCTACACCTTC
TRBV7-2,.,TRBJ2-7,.,CASSLGPDYSYEQYF,TGTGCCAGCAGCTTAGGCCCAGACTACTCCTACGAGCAGTACTTC
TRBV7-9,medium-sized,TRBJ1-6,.,CASSLDQDNSPLHF,TGTGCCAGCAGCTTAGACCAGGACAATTCACCCCTCCACTTT
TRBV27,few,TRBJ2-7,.,CVVTASTYEQYF,TGTGTAGTGACAGCCAGCACCTACGAGCAGTACTTC
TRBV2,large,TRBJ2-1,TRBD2,CASSEEGGSSYNEQFF,TGTGCCAGCAGTGAAGAGGGAGGGAGCTCCTACAATGAGCAGTTCTTC
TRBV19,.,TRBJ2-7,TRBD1,CASSTTLGQGGTYEQYF,TGTGCCAGTAGTACAACCTTAGGACAGGGGGGAACCTACGAGCAGTACTTC
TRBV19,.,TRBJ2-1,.,CASKGRGADEQFF,TGTGCCAGTAAAGGTAGAGGGGCGGATGAGCAGTTCTTC
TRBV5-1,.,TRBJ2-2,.,CASSPEGTGELFF,TGCGCCAGCAGCCCCGAGGGCACCGGGGAGCTGTTCTTT
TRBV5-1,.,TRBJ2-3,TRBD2,CASSLSSGGDTQYF,TGCGCCAGCAGCTTGTCTAGCGGGGGAGATACGCAGTATTTT
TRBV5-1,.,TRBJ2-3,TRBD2,CASSFISGRAFAYTQYF,TGCGCCAGCAGTTTTATTAGCGGGAGGGCCTTTGCATATACGCAGTATTTT
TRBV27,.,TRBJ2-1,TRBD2,CASSLKGLAGEEQFF,TGTGCCAGCAGTCTTAAGGGACTAGCGGGAGAAGAGCAGTTCTTC
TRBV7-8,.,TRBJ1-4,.,CASSRGAAEKLFF,TGTGCCAGCAGCCGAGGAGCAGCCGAAAAACTGTTTTTT
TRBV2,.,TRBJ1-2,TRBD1,CASSETGGLGGYTF,TGTGCCAGCAGTGAGACAGGGGGATTGGGTGGCTACACCTTC
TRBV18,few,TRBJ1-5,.,CASSGGGDQPQHF,TGTGCCAGCTCAGGGGGGGGAGATCAGCCCCAGCATTTT
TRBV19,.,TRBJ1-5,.,CASSIADQPQHF,TGTGCCAGTAGTATAGCGGATCAGCCCCAGCATTTT
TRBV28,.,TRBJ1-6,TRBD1,CASSLGDRDSPLHF,TGTGCCAGCAGTTTAGGGGACAGGGATTCACCCCTCCACTTT
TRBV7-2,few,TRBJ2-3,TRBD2,CASSFLGTISTDTQYF,TGTGCCAGCAGCTTTTTAGGGACTATAAGCACAGATACGCAGTATTTT
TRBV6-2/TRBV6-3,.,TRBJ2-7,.,CASSSGQTYEQYF,TGTGCCAGCAGTTCGGGGCAGACCTACGAGCAGTACTTC
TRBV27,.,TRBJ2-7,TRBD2,CASSLNERDGEQYF,TGTGCCAGCAGTTTAAACGAGCGGGATGGAGAGCAGTACTTC
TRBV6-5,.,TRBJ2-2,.,CASSKRTNTGELFF,TGTGCCAGCAGCAAGAGAACGAACACCGGGGAGCTGTTTTTT
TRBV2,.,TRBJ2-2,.,CASSDVPNTGELFF,TGTGCCAGCAGTGATGTTCCCAACACCGGGGAGCTGTTTTTT
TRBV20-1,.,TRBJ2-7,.,CSARAPREYEQYF,TGCAGTGCTAGAGCCCCTCGGGAATACGAGCAGTACTTC
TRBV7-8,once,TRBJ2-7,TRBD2,CASSLDPGTSGRVYEQYF,TGTGCCAGCAGCTTAGATCCCGGGACTAGCGGGAGAGTGTACGAGCAGTACTTC
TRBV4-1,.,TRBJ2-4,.,CASSHLLFDKNIQYF,TGCGCCAGCAGCCACCTTTTATTTGACAAAAACATTCAGTACTTC
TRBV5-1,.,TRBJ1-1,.,CASRTGTILPMNTEAFF,TGCGCCAGCAGAACCGGGACAATCTTACCAATGAACACTGAAGCTTTCTTT
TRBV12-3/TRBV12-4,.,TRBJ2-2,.,CASSLQGGAGELFF,TGTGCCAGCAGTTTACAGGGGGGAGCCGGGGAGCTGTTTTTT
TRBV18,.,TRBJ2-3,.,CASSPLRDTQYF,TGTGCCAGCTCACCTCTCAGAGATACGCAGTATTTT
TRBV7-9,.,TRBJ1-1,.,CASLQTGANTEAFF,TGTGCCAGCCTCCAAACCGGGGCGAACACTGAAGCTTTCTTT
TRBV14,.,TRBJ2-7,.,CASSQRGQASEQYF,TGTGCCAGCAGCCAAAGGGGTCAGGCGAGCGAGCAGTACTTC
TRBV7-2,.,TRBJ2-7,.,CASSQGGTSYEQYF,TGTGCCAGCAGCCAAGGCGGGACCTCCTACGAGCAGTACTTC
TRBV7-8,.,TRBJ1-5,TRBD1,CASSPLDRRNQPQHF,TGTGCCAGCAGCCCCCTGGACAGGAGAAATCAGCCCCAGCATTTT
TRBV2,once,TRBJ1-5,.,CASSRQTISNQPQHF,TGTGCCAGCAGTCGACAGACGATTAGCAATCAGCCCCAGCATTTT
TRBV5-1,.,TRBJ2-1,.,CASSLAKAVGGHDNEQFF,TGCGCCAGCAGCTTGGCCAAGGCGGTGGGTGGACATGACAATGAGCAGTTCTTC
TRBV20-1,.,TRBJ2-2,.,CSARDVRFTGELFF,TGCAGTGCTAGAGATGTACGTTTCACCGGGGAGCTGTTTTTT
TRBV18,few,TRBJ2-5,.,CASSLFQETQYF,TGTGCCAGCTCGCTATTCCAAGAGACCCAGTACTTC
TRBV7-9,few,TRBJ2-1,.,CASSLAGQLRNEQFF,TGTGCCAGCAGCTTGGCGGGACAGCTAAGAAATGAGCAGTTCTTC
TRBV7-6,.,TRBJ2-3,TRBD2,CASSGGRADTQYF,TGTGCCAGCAGTGGCGGGAGGGCAGATACGCAGTATTTT
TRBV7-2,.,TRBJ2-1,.,CASSLRSKAHNEQFF,TGTGCCAGCAGCTTACGGTCTAAAGCTCACAATGAGCAGTTCTTC
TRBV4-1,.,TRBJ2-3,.,CASSRQIGDTQYF,TGCGCCAGCAGCCGACAAATAGGAGATACGCAGTATTTT
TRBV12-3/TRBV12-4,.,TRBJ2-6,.,CASSFAHSGANVLTF,TGTGCCAGCAGTTTCGCGCACTCTGGGGCCAACGTCCTGACTTTC
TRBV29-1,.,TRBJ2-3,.,CSVEDRDTQYF,TGCAGCGTTGAAGATAGGGATACGCAGTATTTT
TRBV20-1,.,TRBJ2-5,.,CSATNPGTQETQYF,TGCAGTGCCACTAATCCCGGGACCCAAGAGACCCAGTACTTC
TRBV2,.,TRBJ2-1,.,CASSVETLAEQFF,TGTGCCAGCAGTGTAGAGACACTGGCGGAGCAGTTCTTC
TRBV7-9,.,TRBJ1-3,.,CASSPPYRYGNTIYF,TGTGCCAGCAGCCCACCATACAGATATGGAAACACCATATATTTT
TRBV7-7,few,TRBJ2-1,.,CASSLAAGSSYNEQFF,TGTGCCAGCAGCTTAGCCGCAGGGAGCTCCTACAATGAGCAGTTCTTC
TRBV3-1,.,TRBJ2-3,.,CASSQGHRTDTQYF,TGTGCCAGCAGCCAAGGACACCGCACAGATACGCAGTATTTT
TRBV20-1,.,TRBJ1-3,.,CSAGRGGPSSGNTIYF,TGCAGTGCTGGACGAGGGGGACCTAGCTCTGGAAACACCATATATTTT
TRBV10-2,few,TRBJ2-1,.,CASGRGGIDNEQFF,TGCGCCAGCGGCCGAGGGGGGATCGACAATGAGCAGTTCTTC
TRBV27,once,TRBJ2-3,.,CASADRDLYSDTQYF,TGTGCCAGCGCGGACCGGGACTTATACTCAGATACGCAGTATTTT